This T cell receptor beta chain was sequenced during a study of T cell changes during pregnancy in multiple sclerosis (dated by TCRdb to between 2018 and 2021). The study in broad terms: The study looked at changes in the T cell repertoire across pregnancy in women with multiple sclerosis.

At the junction V is shortened by 5 bases and J by 2 bases, with 15 bases in between. The germline V gene supplies CDR1 SGHVS and CDR2 FNYEAQ. Counted from cysteine to phenylalanine, this CDR3 has 15 amino acids. Kept here is only the CDR3 DNA, which spans 45 bases and is read in frame from base 1. The library relied on the immunoSEQ multiplex PCR assay. TCRdb obtained this table from immuneACCESS and retained in-frame rearrangements with V and J assigned. These tables miss some clones; where compared with another copy, unresolved V genes account for less than half of the shortfall, and the remainder is unexplained. This sample gives under 65,000 clones in total; 93% of them show up just once. In total, the top ten clones hold about 2.5% of the sample. With respect to this clone: What this receptor recognizes is not known. No base quality information exists; no much larger clone differs at one position.

Sequencing was performed on CD8+ T cells from peripheral blood mononuclear cells, taken in the third trimester of pregnancy. The sequence was collected from a female donor with multiple sclerosis, enrolled in a pregnancy study. The rearranged chain carries TRBV7-6 and TRBJ1-1, with an unclear D gene assignment. CDR3 sequence: CASSGFLGINTEAFF. The DNA sequence is as follows: TGTGCCAGCAGCGGCTTCCTCGGGATTAACACTGAAGCTTTCTTT.